This T cell receptor beta chain derives from a study of read filtering for tumor transcriptome and immune sequencing. Study observations and caveats: This fraction held mixed bone marrow immune cells after CD138-negative sorting.

This clonotype was seen repeatedly, ten times or more. Antigen: not known. This library used around 0.4 ug RNA and molecular barcoded adaptors spanning alpha/delta and beta/gamma chains. TCRdb ran MiXCR on the reads and lists one entry per CDR3 protein. The table has approximately 150,000 distinct CDR3 sequences, about 13% seen once. At the time of active disease, bone marrow was collected from every patient. The CDR3 loop spans 16 amino acids. Germline CDR1 KGHDR, CDR2 SFDVKD. The V gene lost 5 bases and the J gene lost 5 bases, with 17 bases spanning the gap. This clonotype was sampled from a donor at least 40 years old with multiple myeloma. The rearrangement links TRBV24-1 to TRBJ2-2; the D is unclear. Specimen: a population of CD138-negative cells sorted from bone marrow. The chain's CDR3 is CATSVPQVFGTGELFF. The CDR3 DNA is TGTGCCACCAGTGTGCCCCAGGTATTCGGGACCGGGGAGCTGTTTTTT.